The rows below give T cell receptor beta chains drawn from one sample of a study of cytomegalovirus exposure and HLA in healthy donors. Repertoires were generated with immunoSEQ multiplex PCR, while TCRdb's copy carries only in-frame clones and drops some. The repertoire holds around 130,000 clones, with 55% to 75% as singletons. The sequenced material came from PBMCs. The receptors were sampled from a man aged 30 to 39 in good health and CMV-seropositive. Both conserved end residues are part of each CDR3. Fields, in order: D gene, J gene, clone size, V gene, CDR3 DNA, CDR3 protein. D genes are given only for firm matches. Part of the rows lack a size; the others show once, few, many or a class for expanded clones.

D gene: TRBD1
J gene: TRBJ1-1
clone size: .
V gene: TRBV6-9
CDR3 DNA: TGTGCCAGCAGTTATTCTAGGGGGCAGGACACTGAAGCTTTCTTT
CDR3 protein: CASSYSRGQDTEAFF

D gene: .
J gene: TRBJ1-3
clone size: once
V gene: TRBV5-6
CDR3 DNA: TGTGCCAGCAGCACCCGGGGGAGCTCACACACCATATATTTT
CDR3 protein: CASSTRGSSHTIYF

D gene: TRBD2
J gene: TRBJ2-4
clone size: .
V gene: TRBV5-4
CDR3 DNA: TGTGCCAGCAGCTCTAGCGGGGGGAATTTAGCCAAAAACATTCAGTACTTC
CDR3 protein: CASSSSGGNLAKNIQYF

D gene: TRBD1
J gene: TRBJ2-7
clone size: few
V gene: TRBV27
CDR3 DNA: TGTGCCAGCAGTTTATTGGGAGTGGGGACAGCACTTTACGAGCAGTACTTC
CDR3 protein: CASSLLGVGTALYEQYF

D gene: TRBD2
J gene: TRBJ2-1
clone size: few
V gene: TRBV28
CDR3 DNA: TGTGCCAGCAGTCCTGCTAGACTAGCGGGGGACAATGAGCAGTTCTTC
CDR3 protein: CASSPARLAGDNEQFF

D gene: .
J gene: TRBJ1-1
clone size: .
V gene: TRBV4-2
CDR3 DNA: TGTGCCAGCAGCCAAGACAGGAACACTGAAGCTTTCTTT
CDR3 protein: CASSQDRNTEAFF

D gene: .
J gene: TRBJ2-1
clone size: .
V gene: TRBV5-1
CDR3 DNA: TGCGCCAGCAGCTTGTCGGTCAGGTCGTCCCATTACAATGAGCAGTTCTTC
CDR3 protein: CASSLSVRSSHYNEQFF

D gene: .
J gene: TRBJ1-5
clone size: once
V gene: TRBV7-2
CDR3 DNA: TGTGCCAGCAGCTCCTCTGCGGGGTATCAGCCCCAGCATTTT
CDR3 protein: CASSSSAGYQPQHF

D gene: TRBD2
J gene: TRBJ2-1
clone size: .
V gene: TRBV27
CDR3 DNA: TGTGCCAGCACCGGAGGGCTAGCGGGAGAAAGCCCCTACAATGAGCAGTTCTTC
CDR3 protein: CASTGGLAGESPYNEQFF

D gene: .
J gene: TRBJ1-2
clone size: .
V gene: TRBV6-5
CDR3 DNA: TGTGCCAGCAGTTTAGTAACAGGGTATGGCTACACCTTC
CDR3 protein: CASSLVTGYGYTF

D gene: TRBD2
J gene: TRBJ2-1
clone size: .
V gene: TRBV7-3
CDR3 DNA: TGTGCCAGCAGCTACGGACTAGTCTATGAGCAGTTCTTC
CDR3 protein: CASSYGLVYEQFF

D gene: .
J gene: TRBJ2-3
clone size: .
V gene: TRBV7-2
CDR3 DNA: TGTGCCAGCAGCTATATCCGGGGAGCGGGCACAGATACGCAGTATTTT
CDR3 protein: CASSYIRGAGTDTQYF

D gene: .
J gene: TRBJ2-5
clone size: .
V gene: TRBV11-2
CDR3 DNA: TGTGCCAGCAGCTTAATACGCAGGGGGACCCAGTACTTC
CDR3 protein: CASSLIRRGTQYF

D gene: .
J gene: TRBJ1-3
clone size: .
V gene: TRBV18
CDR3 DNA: TGTGCCAGCTCATCACTAACTCGGTCCTCTGGAAACACCATATATTTT
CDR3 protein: CASSSLTRSSGNTIYF

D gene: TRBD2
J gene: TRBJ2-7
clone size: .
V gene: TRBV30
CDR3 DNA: TGTGCCTGGACTAGCGGGAGCTTTTCCGAGCAGTACTTC
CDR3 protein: CAWTSGSFSEQYF

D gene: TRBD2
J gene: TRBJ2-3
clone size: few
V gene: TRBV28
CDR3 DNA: TGTGCCAGCAGTCTAGTCGGGAGGATCAGCACAGATACGCAGTATTTT
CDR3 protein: CASSLVGRISTDTQYF

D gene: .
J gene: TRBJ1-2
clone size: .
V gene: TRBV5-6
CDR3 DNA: TGTGCCAGCAGCTTGTTGTTTCCGGGGGGTCATGGCTACACCTTC
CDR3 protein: CASSLLFPGGHGYTF

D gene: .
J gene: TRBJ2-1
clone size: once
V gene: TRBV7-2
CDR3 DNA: TGTGCCAGCAGCTTAGGACATAACAATGAGCAGTTCTTC
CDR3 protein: CASSLGHNNEQFF

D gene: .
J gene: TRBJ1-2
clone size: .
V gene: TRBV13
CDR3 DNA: TGTGCCAGCAGCCCCCTCGGAGAGGGGACAACTAAGGGTGGCTACACCTTC
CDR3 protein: CASSPLGEGTTKGGYTF

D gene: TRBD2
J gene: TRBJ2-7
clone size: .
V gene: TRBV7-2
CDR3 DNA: TGTGCCAGCAGGCTAGCGGGTACATCCTACGAGCAGTACTTC
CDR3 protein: CASRLAGTSYEQYF

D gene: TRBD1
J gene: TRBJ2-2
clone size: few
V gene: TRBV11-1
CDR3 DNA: TGTGCCAGCACGGGACAGTCATCGAACACCGGGGAGCTGTTTTTT
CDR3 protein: CASTGQSSNTGELFF

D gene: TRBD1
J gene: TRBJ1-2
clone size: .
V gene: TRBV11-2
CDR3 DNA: TGTGCCAGCAGCTGGGACAGGCCGGTGACCCATGGCTACACCTTC
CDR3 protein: CASSWDRPVTHGYTF

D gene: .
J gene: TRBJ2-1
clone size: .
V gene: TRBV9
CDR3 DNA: TGTGCCAGCAGCGTTCACGATCGGGGGTACAATGAGCAGTTCTTC
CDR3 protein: CASSVHDRGYNEQFF

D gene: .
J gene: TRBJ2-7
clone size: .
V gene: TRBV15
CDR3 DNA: TGTGCCACCAGCAGAGACATTACCCTAAGCGGCTCTCACGAGCAGTACTTC
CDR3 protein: CATSRDITLSGSHEQYF

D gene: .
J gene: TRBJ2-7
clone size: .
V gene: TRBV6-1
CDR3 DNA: TGTGCCAGCAGTGAAGCGAACCGGGACACATCCCCCGAGCAGTACTTC
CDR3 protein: CASSEANRDTSPEQYF

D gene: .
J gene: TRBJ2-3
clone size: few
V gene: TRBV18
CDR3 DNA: TGTGCCAGCTCACCACAGCTACATACGCAGTATTTT
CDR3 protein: CASSPQLHTQYF

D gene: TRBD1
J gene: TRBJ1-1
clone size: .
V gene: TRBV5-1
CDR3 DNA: TGCGCCAGCAGCTGGGGAGACAGGGGGGGGAACACTGAAGCTTTCTTT
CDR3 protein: CASSWGDRGGNTEAFF

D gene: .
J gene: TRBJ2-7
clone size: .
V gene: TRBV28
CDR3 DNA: TGTGCCAGCAGTTTAGAGCGGGCCGTATCCTACGAGCAGTACTTC
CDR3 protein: CASSLERAVSYEQYF

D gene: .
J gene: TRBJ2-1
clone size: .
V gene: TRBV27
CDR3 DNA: TGTGCCAGCGCGGGACCCAGCTCCTACAATGAGCAGTTCTTC
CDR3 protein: CASAGPSSYNEQFF

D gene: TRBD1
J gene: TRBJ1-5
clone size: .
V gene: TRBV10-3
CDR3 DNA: TGTGCCATCAGTGAGGACAGGACAGGGCCTAATCAGCCCCAGCATTTT
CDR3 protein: CAISEDRTGPNQPQHF

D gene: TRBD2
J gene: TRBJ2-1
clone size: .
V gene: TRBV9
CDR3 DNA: TGTGCCAGCAGCGCCTCGGGACTAGCGGGAGCCAATGAGCAGTTCTTC
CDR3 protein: CASSASGLAGANEQFF

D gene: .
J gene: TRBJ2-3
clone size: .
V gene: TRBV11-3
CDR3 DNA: TGTGCCAGCTCCCAAAGGGGTGGTCCCTATACAGATACGCAGTATTTT
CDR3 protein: CASSQRGGPYTDTQYF

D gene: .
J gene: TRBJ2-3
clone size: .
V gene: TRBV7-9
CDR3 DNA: TGTGCCAGCAGCTTAGAGGCAGGGGCGCAGTATTTT
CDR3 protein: CASSLEAGAQYF

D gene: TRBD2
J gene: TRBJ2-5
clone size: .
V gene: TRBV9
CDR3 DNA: TGTGCCAGCAGCGTAGGGGGTAGCGGGTTCCAAGAGACCCAGTACTTC
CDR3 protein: CASSVGGSGFQETQYF

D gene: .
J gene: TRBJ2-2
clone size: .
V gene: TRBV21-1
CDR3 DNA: TGTGCCAGCAGCAAAGCGCCTGGACAGGGGTTAGACGGGGAGCTGTTTTTT
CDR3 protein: CASSKAPGQGLDGELFF